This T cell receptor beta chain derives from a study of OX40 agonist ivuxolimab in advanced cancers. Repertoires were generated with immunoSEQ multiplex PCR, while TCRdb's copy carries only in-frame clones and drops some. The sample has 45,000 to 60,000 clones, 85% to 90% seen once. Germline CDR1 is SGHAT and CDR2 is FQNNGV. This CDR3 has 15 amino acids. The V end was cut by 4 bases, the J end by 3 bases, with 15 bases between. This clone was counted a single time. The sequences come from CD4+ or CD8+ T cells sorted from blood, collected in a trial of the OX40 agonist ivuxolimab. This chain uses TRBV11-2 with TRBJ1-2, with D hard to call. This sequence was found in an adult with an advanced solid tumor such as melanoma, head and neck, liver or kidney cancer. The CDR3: CASSSILKDHYGYTF. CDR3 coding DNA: TGTGCCAGCAGCTCGATATTGAAGGACCACTATGGCTACACCTTC.